A selection of T cell receptor beta chains follows, all from one sample in a study of blood T cell repertoires in COVID-19. Profiled with immunoSEQ multiplex PCR; TCRdb holds only in-frame clones, not every one. The sample carries some 110,000 clones, approximately 78% recorded once. Input material: peripheral blood. These receptors were collected from a man aged 70-80 years with acute or convalescent COVID-19. CDR3s leave out the opening cysteine and the closing phenylalanine or tryptophan.

TRBV29-1	10	TRBJ2-7	SVQNKYYEQY
TRBV5-4	15	TRBJ2-6	ASSLGLTGAGANVLT
TRBV24-1	11	TRBJ2-1	ATSDPSGRALV
TRBV6-5	12	TRBJ1-6	ASMGLGRGSPLH
TRBV29-1	7	TRBJ1-2	SVDRKET
TRBV6-5	11	TRBJ1-2	ASSEGHESGYT
TRBV5-1	14	TRBJ1-5	ASSLEPGSSNQPQH
TRBV18	12	TRBJ2-7	ASSPRQVAYEQY
TRBV28	12	TRBJ1-5	ASLGGNSNQPQH
TRBV5-1	10	TRBJ1-2	ASSLELEGYT
TRBV11-3	15	TRBJ2-2	ASSLAPSGINTGELF
TRBV5-1	13	TRBJ1-4	ASSANPGFNEKLF
TRBV10-3	10	TRBJ2-7	AISSPSYEQY
TRBV2	12	TRBJ1-5	ASSSRQGNQPQH
TRBV5-1	12	TRBJ2-2	ASSSGTGHGELF
TRBV5-1	11	TRBJ2-7	ASSAGNSYEQY
TRBV27	13	TRBJ2-3	ASSQGDSRLTLQY
TRBV2	12	TRBJ1-3	ASSAQGGGNTIY
TRBV28	12	TRBJ1-2	ASRLSGTLYGYT
TRBV3-1/TRBV3-2	16	TRBJ2-5	ASSPLGTSGIILETQY